This T cell receptor beta chain was obtained from a study of blood T cell repertoires in COVID-19 (dated by TCRdb to 2020 to 2022). Context from the whole study: Samples covering the acute and convalescent phases of COVID-19 were provided by collaborators in the United States, Italy and Spain. The repertoires were made available in a free public database intended to serve as a resource for research on the immune response to SARS-CoV-2. The samples were drawn from the first 160 participants of the ongoing ImmuneRACE study and from some 1,300 subjects provided by 6 global collaborators. HLA class I and class II types, where available, came from metadata supplied by the sample provider rather than from assay-based typing. A de-identified subject ID, COVID-19 status, age in years and sex were almost always included in the sample metadata. Deeply sampled blood TCRbeta repertoires from subjects exposed to, actively infected with, or recovered from COVID-19 were included in the dataset. The prospective study material was composed of cDNA or gDNA derived from T cells, B-cell-depleted T cells, or PBMCs.

Samples from volunteer blood donors who had recovered from COVID-19 were contributed by a second Seattle source. Whole blood was collected in K2EDTA tubes by collaborating institutions according to the institutions' own protocols. For TCRbeta analysis, collaborators shipped samples in one of three forms: frozen whole blood, isolated PBMCs, or DNA extracted from either of those sample types. Clipping removes 5 bases from V and 6 bases from J, with 8 as the unmatched junction base count. Taken from cysteine to phenylalanine, the CDR3 has 16 residues. The sequence is cut down to CDR3 DNA, 48 bases in frame from base 1. As encoded in the germline V gene, CDR1 is MNHEY while CDR2 is SVGEGT. Overall study results and their limits: Clinical and demographic metadata were provided uncurated, with the amount varying by source and participant.

This clone has just a few counts. Its antigen target is currently unknown. No base-level quality is on record; no much larger clone is a single base apart. The immunoSEQ Assay, a bias-controlled multiplex PCR, was used to amplify TCRbeta CDR3 regions from genomic DNA. As for the authors' bioinformatics: The number of nucleated cells in each sample was estimated by amplification of reference gene primers within the assay. Sequence reads were collapsed and filtered to measure the absolute abundance of every unique TCRbeta CDR3 rearrangement. For each sample, productive Simpson clonality was calculated as the square root of Simpson's diversity index across productive rearrangements. TCRdb retrieved this table from immuneACCESS and kept in-frame rearrangements only. Not all clones are present; in checked studies, unresolved V genes account for under half, and no reason is known for the remainder. From that table come the V and J calls and clone size; the DNA was used to work out D and trimming. For this sample the table gives some 230,000 clones, of which approximately 80% were detected only once. Of the sample, roughly 5.3% falls within the top ten clones.

Material: peripheral blood. The chain joins TRBV6-2 or TRBV6-3 to TRBJ2-7; 15 bases in the middle match TRBD2. The clonotype was recovered from an older woman who had recovered from COVID-19. The CDR3 is CASSPRTSGGAFEQYF. The DNA sequence is as follows: TGTGCCAGCAGTCCCCGGACTAGCGGGGGGGCCTTCGAGCAGTACTTC.